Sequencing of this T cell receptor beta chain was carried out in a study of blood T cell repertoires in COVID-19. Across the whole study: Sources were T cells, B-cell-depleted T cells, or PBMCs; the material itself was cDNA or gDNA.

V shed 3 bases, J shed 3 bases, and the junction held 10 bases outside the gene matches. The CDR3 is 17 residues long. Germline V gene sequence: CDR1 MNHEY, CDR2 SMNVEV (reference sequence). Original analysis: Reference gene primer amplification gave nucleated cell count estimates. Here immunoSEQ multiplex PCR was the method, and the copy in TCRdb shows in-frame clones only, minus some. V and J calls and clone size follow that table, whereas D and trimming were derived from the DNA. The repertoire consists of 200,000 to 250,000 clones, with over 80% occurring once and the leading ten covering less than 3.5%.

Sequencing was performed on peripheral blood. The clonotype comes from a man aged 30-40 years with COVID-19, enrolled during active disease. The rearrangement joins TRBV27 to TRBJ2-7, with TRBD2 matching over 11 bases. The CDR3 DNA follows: TGTGCCAGCAGTTTGGTGCTAGCGGGAGGTCTAAACTACGAGCAGTACTTC. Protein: CASSLVLAGGLNYEQYF.